The 23 T cell receptor beta chains given below trace back to one sample, sequenced in a study of follicular helper T cells after annual influenza vaccination. Sequenced by immunoSEQ multiplex PCR; TCRdb stores in-frame clones only, minus some. The table has about 14,000 clones, 84% seen once. Time point here: 2014-2015 season, pre-vaccination. This specimen consisted of CXCR5- memory CD4+ T cells sorted from blood, obtained on the day of influenza vaccination. The receptors originated from an adult who received the influenza vaccine.

The chain joins TRBV19 to TRBJ1-2, with 8 positions matching TRBD1. The germline gives CDR1 LNHDA, CDR2 SQIVND (reference sequence). There are 15 residues in the CDR3. With 8 bases clipped from V and 0 bases from J, the junction kept 8 bases outside the gene matches. CDR3 sequence (DNA): TGTGCCAGTTTACCCCAGGGGGCAGCTAACTATGGCTACACCTTC. This gives the protein CASLPQGAANYGYTF.

A few counts support this clone. The V gene is TRBV28, the J gene TRBJ1-2; 10 bases are shared with TRBD1. This CDR3 has 15 residues. V trimming: 7 bases; J trimming: 3 bases; junction bases outside the gene matches: 8. The germline CDR1 and CDR2 sequences are MDHEN and SYDVKM. The CDR3 here is CASTQTGGADYGYTF. The CDR3 DNA follows: TGTGCCAGCACCCAGACAGGGGGCGCCGACTATGGCTACACCTTC.

This clone showed up just once. J is TRBJ2-4 and V is TRBV19, with a possible D match to TRBD2 (7 bases). Germline CDR1 reads LNHDA; CDR2 reads SQIVND (reference sequence). The CDR3 loop spans 15 amino acids. Trimming pared 3 bases from V and 9 bases from J, leaving 18 bases between. The CDR3 nucleotides read TGTGCCAGTAGTATCCAGGGAGGGGGAGGGAGCATTCAGTACTTC. Protein: CASSIQGGGGSIQYF. Drawing the rest from reference TRBV19 and TRBJ2-4, the complete variable domain is DGGITQSPKYLFRKEGQNVTLSCEQNLNHDAMYWYRQDPGQGLRLIYYSQIVNDFQKGDIAEGYSVSREKKESFPLTVTSAQKNPTAFYLCASSIQGGGGSIQYFGAGTRLSVL.

V and J are TRBV11-2 and TRBJ2-2; TRBD1 aligns across 8 bases. This CDR3 is 15 amino acids long. Germline loops: CDR1 SGHAT, CDR2 FQNNGV. J was trimmed by 7 bases and V by 1 base; bases with no gene match: 5. DNA for the CDR3: TGTGCCAGCAGCTTAGTTGTCAGGGGGCGCGGGGAGCTGTTTTTT. This gives the protein CASSLVVRGRGELFF.

The chain has TRBV2 and TRBJ1-1, with a weak D call TRBD1 (5 bases). Germline CDR1 SNHLY, CDR2 FYNNEI. Trimming took 4 bases from V and 2 from J, leaving 11 bases between them. CDR3 length: 14 residues. CDR3 coding DNA: TGTGCCAGCAGTGTCGTTGGGGGAAACACTGAAGCTTTCTTT. Translation: CASSVVGGNTEAFF.

The chain recombines TRBV12-2 with TRBJ2-7. TRBV12-2 is an annotated pseudogene. The length of the CDR3 is 17 residues. The DNA for the CDR3 is TGTGCAAGTCTAAGGAGTGGGCTCCCGCGACACAGCTACGAGCAGTACTTC. Its translation: CASLRSGLPRHSYEQYF.

CDR3 region: CASSFRTGRENYEQYF. In DNA form, the CDR3 reads TGTGCCAGCAGCTTCCGGACAGGGCGAGAAAACTACGAGCAGTACTTC. The chain couples TRBV21-1 to TRBJ2-7; TRBD1, the table's D call, lacks a check against the DNA. TRBV21-1 is a listed pseudogene. The CDR3 runs 16 residues.

The chain links TRBV15 to TRBJ2-3, with D perhaps TRBD2 (5 bases). The CDR3 spans 14 residues. V was shortened by 4 bases and J by 3 bases, with 11 bases between the two germline ends. Germline V gene data show CDR1 as LNHNV and CDR2 as YYDKDF (reference sequence). The chain's CDR3 is CATSKRTGTDTQYF. In DNA, the CDR3 is TGTGCCACCAGCAAAAGGACGGGAACAGATACGCAGTATTTT.

V usage is TRBV2 and J usage is TRBJ2-7, with D perhaps TRBD1 (5 bases). The V gene lost 5 bases and the J gene lost 3 bases, with 11 bases spanning the gap. CDR1 and CDR2 from the germline V gene are SNHLY and FYNNEI. The CDR3 sequence is 13 residues long. CDR3 amino acids: CASSRQKNYEQYF. The CDR3 nucleotides read TGTGCCAGCAGTCGACAGAAAAACTACGAGCAGTACTTC.

This chain connects TRBV27 to TRBJ2-3; TRBD2 agrees at 14 bases. The CDR3 is made up of 17 amino acids. The ends lost 3 bases at V and 5 bases at J; junction bases unmatched: 7. Looked up from germline, CDR1 is MNHEY and CDR2 is SMNVEV (reference sequence). In nucleotides, the CDR3 is TGTGCCAGCAGTTTTCGACTAGCGGGGGGGTCGAGAGATACGCAGTATTTT. Residues: CASSFRLAGGSRDTQYF.

The chain combines TRBV7-2 with TRBJ1-2; 10 bases line up with TRBD1. The V segment lost 7 bases and the J segment 4 bases; nucleotides outside the gene matches: 3. CDR1 SGHTA and CDR2 FQGNSA come from the germline V gene. The CDR3 contains 13 residues. The CDR3 loop is CASTRTGGYGYTF. For the CDR3, the DNA is TGTGCCAGCACCCGGACAGGGGGCTATGGCTACACCTTC. The whole variable domain, filled in from reference TRBV7-2 and TRBJ1-2, reads GAGVSQSPSNKVTEKGKDVELRCDPISGHTALYWYRQSLGQGLEFLIYFQGNSAPDKSGLPSDRFSAERTGGSVSTLTIQRTQQEDSAVYLCASTRTGGYGYTFGSGTRLTVV.

The CDR3 coding sequence is TGCGCCAGCAGCTTAAGTCGGGAGACCCAGTACTTC. Protein: CASSLSRETQYF. This sequence joins TRBV5-1 and TRBJ2-5, with D uncertain. Germline-derived CDR1 and CDR2 are SGHRS and YFSETQ. V was cut by 2 bases and J by 5 bases, with 7 bases left in between. The CDR3 contains 12 residues.

V and J are TRBV28 and TRBJ1-6; 9 bases are a match to TRBD1. With V trimmed by 4 bases and J by 7 bases, 5 bases remained unmatched. The CDR3 totals 15 residues. CDR1 and CDR2 from the germline V gene are MDHEN and SYDVKM. CDR3 sequence (DNA): TGTGCCAGCAGTTCTAGACAGGGGGGAAATTCACCCCTCCACTTT. It encodes CASSSRQGGNSPLHF.

This clone was counted a few times. The chain carries TRBV30 and TRBJ1-6, with 7 nucleotides matching TRBD1. CDR3 length equals 14 residues. CDR1 is GTSNPN, CDR2 SVGIG, per germline (reference sequence). V lost 8 bases and J lost 11; bases outside the gene matches: 15. The CDR3 DNA reads as TGTGCCGGAACCCCGACAGGGAGGATCGCACCCCTCCACTTT. Its translation: CAGTPTGRIAPLHF.

This clone was recorded only once. The chain links TRBV7-2 to TRBJ1-6; TRBD1 is a possible D gene (6 bases). Trimming took off 0 bases at V and 5 bases at J, with 8 bases between the two ends. The CDR3 extends over 15 amino acids. The V gene's germline CDR1 is SGHTA and CDR2 FQGNSA. The CDR3 reads CASSLAGHHNSPLHF. The CDR3 nucleotides are TGTGCCAGCAGCTTAGCGGGACACCATAATTCACCCCTCCACTTT. The entire variable domain, with the rest obtained from reference TRBV7-2 and TRBJ1-6, is as follows: GAGVSQSPSNKVTEKGKDVELRCDPISGHTALYWYRQSLGQGLEFLIYFQGNSAPDKSGLPSDRFSAERTGGSVSTLTIQRTQQEDSAVYLCASSLAGHHNSPLHFGNGTRLTVT.

The chain combines TRBV5-1 with TRBJ2-7; D is possibly TRBD1 (6 bases). The V gene lost 8 bases and the J gene lost 2 bases, with 17 bases spanning the gap. The CDR3 runs to 14 residues. Germline V gives CDR1 SGHRS, CDR2 YFSETQ. CDR3 sequence (DNA): TGCGCCAGTTCGCCCCGGGACACCACCTACGAGCAGTACTTC. It yields the protein CASSPRDTTYEQYF.

The chain uses TRBV18 and TRBJ2-3, with D tentatively TRBD1 or TRBD2 (5 bases each). Germline lookup yields CDR1 KGHSH and CDR2 LQKENI. CDR3 length: 17 residues. Trimming left V 0 bases short and J 1 base short, with 14 bases between. CDR3: CASSPPRAGTGTDTQYF. The CDR3 nucleotides read TGTGCCAGCTCACCACCGAGGGCAGGGACGGGCACAGATACGCAGTATTTT.

The rearrangement links TRBV5-1 to TRBJ2-2, with 8 bases lining up with TRBD1. Germline loops: CDR1 SGHRS, CDR2 YFSETQ. The CDR3 contains 15 residues. The J segment lost 0 bases and the V segment lost 4 bases, leaving 2 bases of the junction unmatched. DNA of the CDR3: TGCGCCAGCAGCGAGGGACAGGCGAACACCGGGGAGCTGTTTTTT. The encoded protein is CASSEGQANTGELFF.

The chain has TRBV4-1 and TRBJ2-3, with TRBD2 identical over 7 bases. After removal of 1 base from V and 3 bases from J, the junction contained 10 bases not matched to a gene. This CDR3 region has 17 residues. Germline CDR1 MGHRA, CDR2 YSYEKL. The CDR3 is CASSQGLAATLTDTQYF. The CDR3 region has the DNA TGCGCCAGCAGCCAAGGGCTAGCGGCAACTCTGACAGATACGCAGTATTTT.

V usage is TRBV18 and J usage is TRBJ1-1; weak D call: TRBD1 (5 bases). Trimming shortened V by 3 bases and J by 1 base, and 15 bases separated the two germline ends. CDR1 KGHSH and CDR2 LQKENI come from the germline V gene. CDR3 length equals 16 residues. The CDR3 coding sequence is TGTGCCAGCTCACCCGGGGCCTACATCTCGAACACTGAAGCTTTCTTT. It encodes CASSPGAYISNTEAFF. The whole variable domain, remainder taken from reference TRBV18 and TRBJ1-1, is NAGVMQNPRHLVRRRGQEARLRCSPMKGHSHVYWYRQLPEEGLKFMVYLQKENIIDESGMPKERFSAEFPKEGPSILRIQQVVRGDSAAYFCASSPGAYISNTEAFFGQGTRLTVV.

The DNA of the CDR3 is TGTGCCAGCAGAACAGGCTACAATGAGCAGTTCTTC. It codes for CASRTGYNEQFF. The chain combines TRBV2 with TRBJ2-1; TRBD1 might be the D (5 bases). Trimming removed 6 bases from V and 3 bases from J, with 6 bases in between. The CDR3 length is 12 residues. Per the germline V gene, CDR1 is SNHLY and CDR2 is FYNNEI.

This clone was seen more than once but under ten times. V usage is TRBV7-9 and J usage is TRBJ1-2; the D is unclear. Deletions cut 7 bases from V and 3 bases from J, with 12 bases between. Germline V lookup: CDR1 SEHNR, CDR2 FQNEAQ (reference sequence). This CDR3 is 13 amino acids long. CDR3 amino acids: CASTESGDYGYTF. The CDR3 nucleotides are TGTGCCAGCACCGAGTCTGGGGACTATGGCTACACCTTC.

The V call is TRBV7-9, the J call TRBJ2-7; TRBD1 might be the D (6 bases). The V and J ends lost 11 bases and 5 bases respectively, with 13 bases between them. Looked up from germline, CDR1 is SEHNR and CDR2 is FQNEAQ (reference sequence). This CDR3 is 11 amino acids long. CDR3: CAAGTRNEQYF. The CDR3 bases are TGTGCCGCCGGGACACGTAACGAGCAGTACTTC. The complete variable domain, with remaining parts taken from reference TRBV7-9 and TRBJ2-7, reads DTGVSQNPRHKITKRGQNVTFRCDPISEHNRLYWYRQTLGQGPEFLTYFQNEAQLEKSRLLSDRFSAERPKGSFSTLEIQRTEQGDSAMYLCAAGTRNEQYFGPGTRLTVT.